What follows are 21 T cell receptor beta chains derived from one specimen sequenced in a study of blood T cell repertoires in COVID-19. The protocol was immunoSEQ multiplex PCR, while the TCRdb copy is restricted to in-frame clones and leaves out a portion. The sample lists more than 35,000 clones; about 85% were seen once. The sample was peripheral blood. These receptors all come from a man between 70 and 80 years old with acute or convalescent COVID-19.

This clone was found once. The chain joins TRBV3-1 (or the pseudogene TRBV3-2) to TRBJ1-2; possible D gene TRBD1, 6 bases. Trimming pared 0 bases from V and 3 bases from J, leaving 14 bases between. This CDR3 contains 16 residues. Germline assignment: CDR1 LGHDT and CDR2 YNNKEL (reference sequence). This CDR3 is CASSQEAGARDYGYTF. The CDR3 coding sequence is TGTGCCAGCAGCCAAGAAGCAGGGGCCCGGGACTATGGCTACACCTTC.

J is TRBJ2-1 and V is TRBV7-8, with TRBD2 matching over 10 bases. J lost 3 bases, V lost 0 bases, and 8 bases had no gene match. This CDR3 contains 18 residues. Germline V gene lookup returns CDR1 SGHVS and CDR2 FQNEAQ. The CDR3 nucleotides read TGTGCCAGCAGCTTAGCGAGGGGAACTAGCGGGATCTACAATGAGCAGTTCTTC. Translating it yields CASSLARGTSGIYNEQFF.

V gene TRBV28 combines with J gene TRBJ1-2; tentatively, D is TRBD1 (5 bases). The CDR3 totals 12 residues. V was cut by 3 bases and J by 4 bases, with 6 bases left in between. Germline V gene lookup returns CDR1 MDHEN and CDR2 SYDVKM. CDR3 in DNA: TGTGCCAGCAGTTTCGACAGCTATGGCTACACCTTC. Translating gives CASSFDSYGYTF.

The chain couples TRBV21-1 to TRBJ1-2; the D call in the table, TRBD1, was not verified against the DNA. TRBV21-1 corresponds to a pseudogene. The CDR3 is made up of 17 amino acids. This CDR3 reads CASSKGQAGAFGYGYTF. CDR3 in DNA: TGTGCCAGCAGCAAGGGACAGGCCGGGGCTTTTGGCTATGGCTACACCTTC.

This chain joins TRBV5-1 and TRBJ1-3, with TRBD1 as a possible D gene (6 bases). V was clipped by 4 bases and J by 6 bases, with 17 bases between them. Germline CDR1 is SGHRS and CDR2 is YFSETQ. This CDR3 comprises 15 residues. As DNA, the CDR3 is TGCGCCAGCAGCAATATGGGACAAACGGAAAACACCATATATTTT. Protein product: CASSNMGQTENTIYF.

J is TRBJ1-1 and V is TRBV9; D gene ambiguous. Germline V gene data show CDR1 as SGDLS and CDR2 as YYNGEE. The CDR3 runs to 13 residues. Trimming took 6 bases from V and 5 from J, leaving 14 bases between them. CDR3 sequence: CASMGGSGTEAFF. For the CDR3, the DNA is TGTGCCAGCATGGGAGGGTCTGGGACTGAAGCTTTCTTT.

The genes are TRBV19 and TRBJ1-5; D perhaps matches TRBD1 (5 bases). Between the trimmed V and J ends, which lost 7 bases and 5 bases, there was a span of 15 bases. Germline V gene sequence: CDR1 LNHDA, CDR2 SQIVND (reference sequence). This CDR3 is 14 amino acids long. The CDR3 region has the DNA TGTGCCAGTAACTCCGGGACTTTCGATCAGCCCCAGCATTTT. Its protein product is CASNSGTFDQPQHF. Together with reference TRBV19 and TRBJ1-5, the CDR3 gives the full variable domain: DGGITQSPKYLFRKEGQNVTLSCEQNLNHDAMYWYRQDPGQGLRLIYYSQIVNDFQKGDIAEGYSVSREKKESFPLTVTSAQKNPTAFYLCASNSGTFDQPQHFGDGTRLSIL.

This sequence joins TRBV5-4 and TRBJ1-2; the D is unclear. The CDR3 length is 15 residues. CDR1 and CDR2 from the germline V gene are SGHNT and YYREEE (reference sequence). Trimming took 4 bases from V and 2 from J, leaving 15 bases between them. The CDR3 nucleotides are TGTGCCAGCAGCAGGGAGGCAGTCCAAAACTATGGCTACACCTTC. This translates into CASSREAVQNYGYTF.

The chain couples TRBV18 to TRBJ2-3, with a tentative D call TRBD2 (5 bases). This CDR3 contains 14 residues. V lost 1 base and J lost 3, with 8 bases in between. Germline V gives CDR1 KGHSH, CDR2 LQKENI. The DNA for the CDR3 is TGTGCCAGCTCACCACAGGAGGCAACAGATACGCAGTATTTT. Residues: CASSPQEATDTQYF.

The gene calls are TRBV7-2 and TRBJ2-7, with 10 bases aligning to TRBD2. V was pared by 6 bases and J by 4 bases, with 6 bases of the junction left unmatched. CDR3 size: 14 residues. Germline V gene sequence: CDR1 SGHTA, CDR2 FQGNSA. CDR3 in amino acids: CASRSGTSVYEQYF. The CDR3 DNA follows: TGTGCCAGCAGGTCCGGGACTAGCGTTTACGAGCAGTACTTC.

The count of this clone is one. The chain has TRBV6-5 and TRBJ1-6, with D possibly matching TRBD1 (5 bases). The germline V and J ends were trimmed by 7 bases and 7 bases, with 17 bases remaining between them. The CDR3 runs to 15 residues. Per germline, CDR1 MNHEY and CDR2 SVGAGI. CDR3 loop: CASTLQEGINSPLHF. For the CDR3, the DNA is TGTGCCAGCACTTTACAGGAAGGGATCAATTCACCCCTCCACTTT.

This chain links TRBV19 with TRBJ2-5; the match to TRBD1 covers 7 bases. Unmatched junction bases numbered 6, after V lost 2 bases and J lost 3 bases. Germline CDR1 reads LNHDA; CDR2 reads SQIVND (reference sequence). The CDR3 is 15 residues long. The CDR3: CASSITGTAKETQYF. CDR3 bases: TGTGCCAGTAGTATAACCGGGACAGCTAAAGAGACCCAGTACTTC.

This chain uses TRBV14 with TRBJ2-3; a possible D gene is TRBD2 (5 bases). In germline, CDR1 is SGHDN, CDR2 FVKESK. This CDR3 is built from 12 residues. V dropped 2 bases and J dropped 8 bases, with 8 bases sitting between them. The CDR3 region is CASSQSGSTQYF. For the CDR3, the DNA is TGTGCCAGCAGCCAATCGGGGAGTACGCAGTATTTT.

The rearrangement links TRBV27 to TRBJ2-5, with TRBD2 matching 10 bases. Losses at the gene ends were 3 bases for V and 4 bases for J; bases not matched to a gene: 5. CDR3 size: 15 residues. The germline V gene has CDR1 MNHEY and CDR2 SMNVEV (reference sequence). This CDR3 is CASSFSSGRRETQYF. The CDR3 DNA reads as TGTGCCAGCAGTTTTTCTAGCGGGAGACGAGAGACCCAGTACTTC.

This chain links TRBV19 with TRBJ1-5; D may be TRBD1 (6 bases). V lost 10 bases and J 2 bases, leaving 18 bases between the germline ends. CDR3 length: 15 residues. From germline, CDR1 is LNHDA and CDR2 SQIVND (reference sequence). Written as DNA, the CDR3 is TGTGCCACTTCAGGGGAGAGCAGGGGCAATCAGCCCCAGCATTTT. It specifies CATSGESRGNQPQHF.

This clone was detected once. The CDR3 nucleotides are TGTGCCAGCAGCCGCAATAGCGGGAGGGGAGAGACCCAGTACTTC. It specifies CASSRNSGRGETQYF. This chain links TRBV3-1 (or the pseudogene TRBV3-2) with TRBJ2-5, with TRBD2 matching over 11 bases. CDR3 length: 15 residues. Germline V CDR1 and CDR2: LGHDT, YNNKEL (reference sequence). With 4 bases clipped from V and 4 bases from J, the junction kept 5 bases outside the gene matches.

V usage is TRBV4-2 and J usage is TRBJ2-1, with 7 bases lining up with TRBD2. Unmatched junction bases numbered 8, after V lost 6 bases and J lost 0 bases. The CDR3 covers 16 residues. The germline gives CDR1 LGHNA, CDR2 YNFKEQ. CDR3 loop: CASSYPSGSSYNEQFF. The CDR3 DNA reads TGTGCCAGCAGTTACCCTAGCGGTAGCTCCTACAATGAGCAGTTCTTC.

The chain carries TRBV18 and TRBJ1-1; 7 bases match TRBD1. Per the germline V gene, CDR1 is KGHSH and CDR2 is LQKENI. The CDR3 spans 17 residues. V lost 3 bases to trimming and J lost 0 bases; unmatched junction nucleotides: 10. For the CDR3, the DNA is TGTGCCAGCTCACCGACGGGACAGAGGATCTTGAACACTGAAGCTTTCTTT. Protein product: CASSPTGQRILNTEAFF.

The chain is built from TRBV11-1 and TRBJ2-7; 9 bases line up with TRBD1. V lost 5 bases and J lost 6; bases outside the gene matches: 8. The CDR3 sequence is 14 residues long. CDR1 SGHAT and CDR2 FQDESV come from the germline V gene (reference sequence). Written as DNA, the CDR3 is TGTGCCAGCAGCGTTAACAGGGGGCACGGCGAGCAGTACTTC. It is translated as CASSVNRGHGEQYF.

The CDR3 here is CATSPRDSGTYEQYF. CDR3 sequence (DNA): TGTGCCACCAGCCCCCGGGACAGTGGGACCTACGAGCAGTACTTC. This chain connects TRBV24-1 to TRBJ2-7; 7 nucleotides align to TRBD1. CDR1 is KGHDR and CDR2 is SFDVKD in the germline V gene. The CDR3 loop spans 15 amino acids. The J segment lost 2 bases and the V segment lost 7 bases, leaving 10 bases of the junction unmatched.

The V and J genes are TRBV3-1 (or the pseudogene TRBV3-2) and TRBJ2-4, with no clear D. The CDR3 has 13 amino acids. Germline V gives CDR1 LGHDT, CDR2 YNNKEL (reference sequence). V shed 3 bases and J shed 7 bases, with 10 bases lying between them. CDR3 sequence (DNA): TGTGCCAGCAGCCACCAGAGGAGCAACATTCAGTACTTC. Protein: CASSHQRSNIQYF.